This paragraph covers one T cell receptor beta chain sequence. Profiled with immunoSEQ multiplex PCR; TCRdb holds only in-frame clones, not every one. There are hundreds of thousands of clones in the sample; around 89% occur only once, and about 1.5% lies in the top ten. This specimen comes from a study of Ad26.COV2.S vaccination and SARS-CoV-2 variants. Treatment: 19 received Ad26.COV2.S at low or high dose, single or two shots; five or six received placebo; per-sample allocation not given. At day 63 after the first vaccine or placebo injection, samples were drawn. The receptor was isolated from a person aged 18-60 years who received the Ad26.COV2.S COVID-19 vaccine or a placebo. Here the sequenced sample was peripheral blood, taken in a trial of Ad26.COV2.S vaccine versus placebo.

The CDR3: CASSMGLASADTQYF. In nucleotides, the CDR3 is TGTGCCAGCAGCATGGGACTAGCCTCGGCAGATACGCAGTATTTT. The rearrangement joins TRBV5-4 to TRBJ2-3, with 9 bases that match TRBD2. Germline values: CDR1 SGHNT, CDR2 YYREEE (reference sequence). Trimming removed 4 bases from V and 4 bases from J; junction bases left unmatched: 7. CDR3 length: 15 amino acids. Supplemented by reference TRBV5-4 and TRBJ2-3, the full variable domain reads ETGVTQSPTHLIKTRGQQVTLRCSSQSGHNTVSWYQQALGQGPQFIFQYYREEENGRGNFPPRFSGLQFPNYSSELNVNALELDDSALYLCASSMGLASADTQYFGPGTRLTVL.